This T cell receptor beta chain derives from a study of CD8 T cells in ankylosing spondylitis. TCRdb analysed the 5' RACE reads with MiXCR anew, one entry per CDR3 protein. Of approximately 440,000 distinct CDR3 sequences detected, more than 15% appear once; the ten largest clones hold approximately 1%. Of note for this clonotype: What it binds is not known.

Per germline, CDR1 SGHDN and CDR2 FVKESK. V lost 4 bases and J lost 8; bases outside the gene matches: 8. The CDR3 is 14 residues long. Broader study findings: Ankylosing spondylitis blood appeared to be characterized by a TCR beta motif of about 8 highly homologous variants. Prior work had noted some motif variants in reactive arthritis blood and synovial fluid.

The specimen was blood, either unsorted or a sorted T cell fraction (not recorded which). The V gene is TRBV14, the J gene TRBJ1-2; 9 bases line up with TRBD1. The TCR comes from a male donor with ankylosing spondylitis. The CDR3 region is CASSPQDRGGGYTF. The CDR3 DNA is TGTGCCAGCAGCCCTCAGGACAGGGGCGGGGGCTACACCTTC.